These 15 T cell receptor beta chains originate from one sample sequenced in a study of Ad26.COV2.S vaccination and SARS-CoV-2 variants (dated by TCRdb to the early 2020s). The method behind the library was the immunoSEQ multiplex PCR assay. TCRdb's version of the immuneACCESS table is confined to in-frame rearrangements and falls short of the full clone set. An unresolved V gene accounts for under half of the shortfall where checked; the remainder is of unknown origin. Here the sample has about 400,000 clones; about 83% occur a single time. Roughly 7.4% of the sample lies in the top ten. The meaning of the sample's treatment or condition label: some 19 received Ad26.COV2.S at low or high dose, single or two shots; roughly five received placebo; per-sample allocation not given. Repertoires of vaccine and placebo recipients were sequenced from samples collected on day 63 after the first injection.

The specimen comprised peripheral blood, sampled in a trial of Ad26.COV2.S vaccine versus placebo. These receptor sequences come from a person aged 18-65 years who received the Ad26.COV2.S COVID-19 vaccine or a placebo.

The chain has TRBV4-1 and TRBJ2-1; 7 bases line up with TRBD1. In germline, CDR1 is MGHRA, CDR2 YSYEKL. The CDR3 covers 15 residues. The V segment lost 1 base and the J segment 3 bases; nucleotides outside the gene matches: 3. In nucleotides, the CDR3 is TGCGCCAGCAGCCAAGGGCCAGGGGGCTACAATGAGCAGTTCTTC. Protein: CASSQGPGGYNEQFF.

Comments on this clone: Other DNA sequences in the sample encode the same CDR3. The V and J genes are TRBV5-1 and TRBJ1-2, with D maybe TRBD1 (6 bases). V lost 2 bases and J lost 3, with 8 bases in between. This CDR3 spans 13 amino acids. The germline V gene has CDR1 SGHRS and CDR2 YFSETQ. The CDR3 DNA follows: TGCGCCAGCAGCTTAAGGGGGGACTATGGCTACACCTTC. Translation: CASSLRGDYGYTF.

The gene calls are TRBV4-1 and TRBJ1-1; 8 bases line up with TRBD1. V dropped 1 base and J dropped 4; count of bases not matched to a gene: 5. The length of the CDR3 is 15 residues. In germline, CDR1 is MGHRA, CDR2 YSYEKL. The CDR3 DNA sequence: TGCGCCAGCAGCCAAGCTAATACAGGGGGCACTGAAGCTTTCTTT. It is translated as CASSQANTGGTEAFF.

The chain is built from TRBV6-1 and TRBJ2-1; 7 bases fit TRBD2. Germline V CDR1 and CDR2: MNHNS, SASEGT. This CDR3 has 17 residues. V shed 2 bases, J shed 0 bases, and the junction held 7 bases outside the gene matches. As DNA, the CDR3 is TGTGCCAGCAGTGAATATTGGGCGGGAGCCTCCTACAATGAGCAGTTCTTC. Translated, it gives CASSEYWAGASYNEQFF.

CDR3 residues: CASSHRREGYTF. The CDR3 coding sequence is TGTGCCAGCAGCCACCGGAGGGAGGGCTACACCTTC. The V gene is TRBV3-1 (or the pseudogene TRBV3-2), the J gene TRBJ1-2, with D unresolved. Germline V lookup: CDR1 LGHDT, CDR2 YNNKEL (reference sequence). Trimming cost V 3 bases and J 8 bases, with 10 bases left between them. The CDR3 covers 12 residues.

The chain combines TRBV29-1 with TRBJ1-1; possible D gene TRBD1, 5 bases. V lost 6 bases, J lost 1 base, and 15 bases lay in between. CDR1 and CDR2 from the germline V gene are SQVTM and ANQGSEA. This CDR3 region has 14 residues. CDR3 amino acids: CSVGDFYGNTEAFF. The CDR3 DNA sequence: TGCAGCGTGGGGGACTTTTACGGGAACACTGAAGCTTTCTTT.

The CDR3 region is CASSLVRQGGQFF. In DNA, the CDR3 is TGCGCCAGCAGCTTGGTTAGGCAGGGTGGGCAGTTCTTC. The rearrangement joins TRBV5-1 to TRBJ2-1; D might be TRBD1 (5 bases). CDR3 size: 13 residues. The V end was cut by 0 bases, the J end by 12 bases, with 13 bases between. From germline, CDR1 is SGHRS and CDR2 YFSETQ.

The chain has TRBV24-1 and TRBJ1-3; D is undetermined. Trimming pared 4 bases from V and 0 bases from J, leaving 3 bases between. Germline V gene sequence: CDR1 KGHDR, CDR2 SFDVKD. The CDR3 has 13 residues. CDR3 sequence: CATSDGSGNTIYF. CDR3 sequence (DNA): TGTGCCACCAGTGACGGCTCTGGAAACACCATATATTTT.

This clone has a single count. The rearrangement uses TRBV10-3 and TRBJ1-2; D ambiguous. V gave up 2 bases and J gave up 3 bases, with 7 bases separating them. Germline V gene lookup returns CDR1 ENHRY and CDR2 SYGVKD. The CDR3 extends over 13 amino acids. The CDR3 loop reads CAISEIGDYGYTF. In DNA, the CDR3 is TGTGCCATCAGTGAGATAGGAGACTATGGCTACACCTTC.

This chain joins TRBV9 and TRBJ2-2, with D possibly being TRBD2 (5 bases). Germline V gene lookup returns CDR1 SGDLS and CDR2 YYNGEE. CDR3 size: 14 residues. V lost 4 bases and J lost 0, with 7 bases in between. The CDR3 DNA reads TGTGCCAGCAGCCCGAGGGCGAACACCGGGGAGCTGTTTTTT. Translated: CASSPRANTGELFF.

The chain couples TRBV6-6 to TRBJ2-3; TRBD1 aligns across 7 bases. Trimming cost V 7 bases and J 0 bases; bases outside gene matches: 10. Germline V lookup: CDR1 MNHNY, CDR2 SVGAGI (reference sequence). The CDR3 runs 16 residues. Written as DNA, the CDR3 is TGTGCCAGCACCCGAGGGGGCGTTACTAGCACAGATACGCAGTATTTT. This codes for CASTRGGVTSTDTQYF.

The rearrangement joins TRBV6-5 to TRBJ2-7; TRBD1 agrees at 9 bases. Germline V CDR1 and CDR2: MNHEY, SVGAGI. V shed 6 bases and J 4 bases; nucleotides not matched to a gene: 7. This CDR3 contains 14 residues. The CDR3 loop is CASRREDRGYEQYF. CDR3 DNA sequence: TGTGCCAGCAGACGTGAGGACAGGGGATACGAGCAGTACTTC.

This clone was counted only a few times. The chain combines TRBV9 with TRBJ2-2; the D gene is possibly TRBD1 (5 bases). CDR1 and CDR2 from the germline V gene are SGDLS and YYNGEE. The CDR3 totals 14 residues. Trimming cost V 0 bases and J 5 bases, with 8 bases left between them. The CDR3 coding sequence is TGTGCCAGCAGCGTAGTTAGGGGTACCGGGGAGCTGTTTTTT. Its protein is CASSVVRGTGELFF. Together with reference TRBV9 and TRBJ2-2, the CDR3 gives the full variable domain: DSGVTQTPKHLITATGQRVTLRCSPRSGDLSVYWYQQSLDQGLQFLIQYYNGEERAKGNILERFSAQQFPDLHSELNLSSLELGDSALYFCASSVVRGTGELFFGEGSRLTVL.

V usage is TRBV2 and J usage is TRBJ2-3; 8 bases are shared with TRBD1. V trimming: 6 bases; J trimming: 1 base; junction bases outside the gene matches: 0. The CDR3 contains 13 residues. Germline-derived CDR1 and CDR2 are SNHLY and FYNNEI. The CDR3 DNA sequence: TGTGCCAGCAGGGACAGGGGCACAGATACGCAGTATTTT. Its translation: CASRDRGTDTQYF. The full variable domain, rest sourced from reference TRBV2 and TRBJ2-3, is EPEVTQTPSHQVTQMGQEVILRCVPISNHLYFYWYRQILGQKVEFLVSFYNNEISEKSEIFDDQFSVERPDGSNFTLKIRSTKLEDSAMYFCASRDRGTDTQYFGPGTRLTVL.

This clone has only one observation. The rearrangement uses TRBV5-1 and TRBJ2-7; D ambiguous. The CDR3 consists of 14 residues. The germline CDR1 and CDR2 sequences are SGHRS and YFSETQ. V lost 1 base and J 2 bases, leaving 10 bases between the germline ends. CDR3 sequence (DNA): TGCGCCAGCAGCTTGACCCGGCCTGCCTACGAGCAGTACTTC. This translates into CASSLTRPAYEQYF. Full variable domain (rest looked up from reference TRBV5-1 and TRBJ2-7): KAGVTQTPRYLIKTRGQQVTLSCSPISGHRSVSWYQQTPGQGLQFLFEYFSETQRNKGNFPGRFSGRQFSNSRSEMNVSTLELGDSALYLCASSLTRPAYEQYFGPGTRLTVT.